Following are 2 T cell receptor beta chains from one sample sequenced in a study of T cells expressing NK-cell markers. From the 5' RACE reads, TCRdb lists one entry per CDR3 protein and no DNA. This sample contains about 440,000 distinct CDR3 sequences. The sample consisted of blood T cells: a sorted CD56 or NKG2C T cell subset, CD4+ or CD8+ T cells, or bulk PBMC T cells (not recorded which). All receptors derive from a woman aged 18-70 years in good health.

The chain links TRBV20-1 to TRBJ1-5; TCRdb's assignment of TRBD1 cannot be checked, as there is no DNA. Germline V gene lookup returns CDR1 DFQATT and CDR2 SNEGSKA (reference sequence). This CDR3 is built from 14 residues. The CDR3 loop reads CSAGAGTANQPQHF.

The V and J genes are TRBV18 and TRBJ1-6. This CDR3 contains 12 residues. CDR1 is KGHSH, CDR2 LQKENI, per germline. The CDR3 region is CASSPGNSPLHF.